This note documents a single T cell receptor (beta chain) sequence. This CDR3 comprises 15 residues. The V gene lost 4 bases and the J gene lost 7 bases, with 17 bases spanning the gap. This sample was taken from a study of human T cells and chemical hapten exposure. About the research overall: A 2 cm by 2 cm inner upper arm patch received 2% DPC for sensitization.

In TCRdb, the RACE reads were re-called with MiXCR into one record per CDR3 protein. The table records about 80,000 distinct CDR3 sequences, roughly 15% of them present only once. Time point given: pre-sensitization, week 0. Sample treatment: therapeutic diphenylcyclopropenone sensitization with weekly scalp DPC. This material consisted of whole blood, taken in connection with sensitization to the hapten diphenylcyclopropenone (DPC). The genes are TRBV12-3 or TRBV12-4 and TRBJ2-1; a weak D match, TRBD2 (5 bases). The source is a woman aged 45-60 years with alopecia areata. Some clones in this sample may be carry-over from other donors' samples. The CDR3 DNA reads as TGTGCCAGCAGTTACTCGCCCCTCTCGGGGAATGAGCAGTTCTTC. Translated: CASSYSPLSGNEQFF.